This entry lists 8 T cell receptor beta chains sequenced from one sample in a study of blood T cell repertoires in COVID-19. Libraries were prepared by immunoSEQ multiplex PCR; TCRdb keeps only in-frame clonotypes and omits some of them. Seen here are 250,000 to 300,000 clones, around 86% observed once, and the top ten hold over 4%. Source material: peripheral blood. The receptors were gathered from a woman aged 60-75 years with COVID-19, enrolled during active disease.

This clone was recorded a few times. The chain has TRBV29-1 and TRBJ1-2; 10 bases agree with TRBD1. Germline CDR1 SQVTM, CDR2 ANQGSEA. Germline trimming cut 3 bases from V and 4 bases from J; bases unmatched to any gene: 8. CDR3 length: 15 residues. The CDR3 sequence: CSVDLGQGDLYGYTF. In DNA form, the CDR3 reads TGCAGCGTTGACCTAGGACAGGGGGACCTCTATGGCTACACCTTC.

The gene calls are TRBV19 and TRBJ2-7; 12 positions match TRBD2. This CDR3 comprises 15 residues. V lost 7 bases and J lost 3; bases outside the gene matches: 7. Germline V gives CDR1 LNHDA, CDR2 SQIVND (reference sequence). CDR3 loop: CASNSGLAGLYEQYF. The CDR3 coding sequence is TGTGCCAGTAACTCCGGACTAGCGGGACTCTACGAGCAGTACTTC.

The V gene is TRBV5-4, the J gene TRBJ2-7; D perhaps matches TRBD2 (6 bases). Germline V lookup: CDR1 SGHNT, CDR2 YYREEE (reference sequence). The CDR3 runs 17 residues. V dropped 4 bases and J dropped 0 bases, with 20 bases sitting between them. The CDR3 DNA follows: TGTGCCAGCAGCCCTATGTTGGGAGAGACTAGCTCCTACGAGCAGTACTTC. This codes for CASSPMLGETSSYEQYF.

This clone appeared once. This chain joins TRBV6-6 and TRBJ2-2; possibly TRBD1 for D (6 bases). This CDR3 spans 15 amino acids. Looked up from germline, CDR1 is MNHNY and CDR2 is SVGAGI (reference sequence). V lost 6 bases to trimming and J lost 1 base, with 12 bases between them. The CDR3 nucleotides read TGTGCCAGCAGCACCGGGACACAGAACACCGGGGAGCTGTTTTTT. As protein: CASSTGTQNTGELFF.

The rearrangement links TRBV29-1 to TRBJ2-5; 10 bases match TRBD2. Germline-derived CDR1 and CDR2 are SQVTM and ANQGSEA. The CDR3 consists of 17 residues. With 3 bases clipped from V and 5 bases from J, the junction kept 15 bases outside the gene matches. The CDR3 sequence: CSVELAGVMWSGETQYF. CDR3 coding DNA: TGCAGCGTTGAGCTAGCGGGAGTGATGTGGAGTGGGGAGACCCAGTACTTC.

This chain uses TRBV7-3 with TRBJ2-5; TRBD1 aligns across 7 bases. The CDR3 runs to 13 residues. Trimming at V came to 3 bases and at J to 7 bases, leaving 5 bases not matched to a gene. CDR1 and CDR2 from the germline V gene are SGHTA and FQGTGA. The CDR3: CASSLGQRLTQYF. The DNA of the CDR3 is TGTGCCAGCAGCTTGGGACAGCGGTTGACCCAGTACTTC.

The rearrangement links TRBV5-8 to TRBJ2-7, with 12 bases identical to TRBD2. The CDR3 has 15 amino acids. V shed 4 bases and J 6 bases; nucleotides not matched to a gene: 8. Germline V CDR1 and CDR2: SGHTS, YDEGEE. The CDR3 coding sequence is TGTGCCAGCAGCGGACTAGCGGGACTCCTCAGCGAGCAGTACTTC. Translating gives CASSGLAGLLSEQYF. Looking up the rest from reference TRBV5-8 and TRBJ2-7 gives the full variable domain: EAGVTQSPTHLIKTRGQQATLRCSPISGHTSVYWYQQALGLGLQFLLWYDEGEERNRGNFPPRFSGRQFPNYSSELNVNALELEDSALYLCASSGLAGLLSEQYFGPGTRLTVT.

The chain is built from TRBV7-9 and TRBJ2-7; 8 bases map to TRBD1. J lost 2 bases, V lost 1 base, and 4 bases had no gene match. The CDR3 consists of 15 residues. Germline CDR1 is SEHNR and CDR2 is FQNEAQ (reference sequence). For the CDR3, the DNA is TGTGCCAGCAGCTTAGGACAGGGGAGTCCCTACGAGCAGTACTTC. Amino acids: CASSLGQGSPYEQYF.